Described below is a single T cell receptor beta chain sequence and its context. No cognate antigen has been identified for it. Base qualities are not at hand, and no much larger clone is one base apart. This entry comes from a study of radiation and T cells in renal cell carcinoma (TCRdb year 2020). Regarding the complete study: In total, roughly 53 samples underwent TCR beta sequencing: 25 or so tumors plus 27 peripheral blood samples. Across all 50 or so samples, approximately 4,000,000 unique CDR3 nucleotide sequences, encoding 2,658,974 unique CDR3 amino acid sequences, were identified. The final blood draw took place at 4 weeks after radiation, the same time as nephrectomy. Results the study describes overall, beyond this receptor: Changes in the blood repertoire were not tracked past 4 weeks after treatment. Because no pretreatment tumor biopsies were available, whether clonotypes were present in the tumor at baseline could not be determined. With a single-armed trial design, the study had no way to address how radiation dose or scheduling affects the TCR repertoire. In blood, the top tumor clonotypes increased from baseline to 2 weeks after radiation and then shrank by 4 weeks, which suggests a temporary expansion of tumor-resident clones.

The time point label for this specimen denotes: blood 4 weeks post-SBRT, at nephrectomy. The treatment or condition label here, explained by the study, means: 15 Gy SBRT to primary tumor, nephrectomy 4 weeks later. The samples were drawn from a clinical trial, where primary renal cell carcinomas were treated with 15 Gy of stereotactic body radiation therapy and then removed by nephrectomy 4 weeks afterward. To track tumor-enriched clonotypes, serial peripheral blood was sampled from radiation-treated patients at baseline and at 2 weeks and 4 weeks after SBRT. Every patient had renal cell carcinoma of clear cell pathology. Genomic DNA for TCR sequencing was prepared using the QIAamp DNA Blood Mini Kit (Qiagen). Samples were included in the analyses only if all quality control checks were passed. Following the manufacturer's recommendations, the immunoSEQ kit was used to generate TCR beta libraries from genomic DNA. For library preparation, a first multiplex PCR was performed with proprietary primers, followed by a second PCR in which unique barcodes were added, and bead cleanups were performed after each round. A kit-provided positive control reaction and a negative control reaction were included in every sample batch. The final libraries were assessed on an Agilent 4200 TapeStation D1000 ScreenTape, pooled by volume, and quantified by qPCR. Sequencing was performed on an Illumina NextSeq500 using a MidOutput 150-cycle cartridge, with 156 Read1 cycles, 15 Index1 cycles, and the kit custom primers. The pooled library was loaded at about 1 pM, and about 19% PhiX control was spiked in. The study's processing was this. The vendor-processed data were analyzed in R, and a clonotype was defined as all T cells that share the same CDR3 nucleotide sequence. In the clone abundance analyses, frequencies were normalized to the 10,000 most abundant clones in each sample. Public T cell clones, which averaged fewer than five per sample, were removed prior to analysis. An abundance difference of at least 32-fold between compartments was the criterion for calling clonotypes tumor-enriched or baseline blood-enriched. Clonotypes expanded or contracted between blood time points were identified with a beta-binomial differential abundance model. Similarity between tumor and blood repertoires was quantified using the Baroni-Urbani and Buser coefficient, and groups were compared with two-tailed Wilcoxon tests in R. Imported from immuneACCESS, the table was reduced by TCRdb to in-frame sequences with V and J called. These copies leave out some clones; in studies compared against another copy, an unresolved V gene accounts for under half, and the cause of the remainder is not known. That table gives V, J and clone size, and the DNA gave D and trimming. This sample gives about 170,000 clones in total; about 88% of them show up just once. The top ten clonotypes cover approximately 10% of the sample.

The clonotype was recovered from a woman in her 50s with renal cell carcinoma. This sample comprised blood, obtained from a patient whose treatment included radiotherapy and nephrectomy.

The bases read TGCGCCAGCAGCCAGTATATTCTCAGGTTAGCGGGGGAGTCTGGAAACACCATATATTTT. Translated, it reads CASSQYILRLAGESGNTIYF. The V and J genes are TRBV4-1 and TRBJ1-3; a weak D assignment points to TRBD1 (5 bases agree). From its cysteine to its phenylalanine, the CDR3 spans 20 amino acids. Left in the record is the CDR3 DNA by itself, 60 bases read in frame from the first base. V lost 3 bases and J lost 1 base; the stretch between them is 25 bases long. Via the germline V gene, CDR1 is MGHRA and CDR2 YSYEKL.